This T cell receptor beta chain appears in the sequencing data of a study of T cells in localized non-small cell lung cancer. The method was immunoSEQ multiplex PCR; TCRdb's version includes in-frame clones alone and lacks a portion of them. The table includes approximately 23,000 clones, approximately 88% detected once. The V gene's germline CDR1 is SGHRS and CDR2 YFSETQ. The V and J ends lost 5 bases and 5 bases, in that order; junction bases with no gene match: 4. The CDR3 loop spans 15 amino acids. The sequence came from a man aged 35-75 years with stage II lung adenocarcinoma. The sample in question was PBMCs, obtained before any cancer treatment. V usage is TRBV5-1 and J usage is TRBJ2-3; TRBD2 agrees at 14 bases. CDR3 in amino acids: CASRLGLAGVDTQYF. In DNA form, the CDR3 reads TGCGCCAGCAGACTGGGACTAGCGGGGGTAGATACGCAGTATTTT.